Below, 30 T cell receptor beta chains from the same sample are listed, as sequenced in a study of blood T cell repertoires in COVID-19. Repertoires were generated with immunoSEQ multiplex PCR, while TCRdb's copy carries only in-frame clones and drops some. Of about 65,000 clones listed, about 93% are singletons. Sequencing was carried out using peripheral blood. The receptors were gathered from a man aged 65-85 years with active COVID-19.

The genes are TRBV25-1 and TRBJ1-2; maybe TRBD1 (6 bases). CDR3 size: 14 residues. Trimming removed 5 bases from V and 3 bases from J, with 13 bases in between. Germline values: CDR1 MGHDK, CDR2 SYGVNS. The CDR3 DNA follows: TGTGCCAGCAGTCAAAACAGGGCAGACTATGGCTACACCTTC. Translating gives CASSQNRADYGYTF.

The chain employs TRBV6-5 and TRBJ1-2, with D maybe TRBD1 (6 bases). V dropped 0 bases and J dropped 0 bases, with 8 bases sitting between them. Germline CDR1 is MNHEY and CDR2 is SVGAGI. The CDR3 consists of 15 residues. CDR3 DNA sequence: TGTGCCAGCAGTTACTCGGACAGAGCTAACTATGGCTACACCTTC. Amino acid sequence: CASSYSDRANYGYTF.

This chain joins TRBV11-2 and TRBJ2-2; 12 positions agree with TRBD2. V lost 3 bases and J lost 4; bases outside the gene matches: 9. This CDR3 comprises 18 residues. Germline values: CDR1 SGHAT, CDR2 FQNNGV. In DNA form, the CDR3 reads TGTGCCAGCAGCTTTCCGACTAGCGGGGGAACGGGCACCGGGGAGCTGTTTTTT. Encoded protein: CASSFPTSGGTGTGELFF.

The rearrangement links TRBV7-9 to TRBJ1-5, with TRBD1 identical over 7 bases. Losses at the gene ends were 5 bases for V and 0 bases for J; bases not matched to a gene: 7. The CDR3 sequence is 16 residues long. From germline, CDR1 is SEHNR and CDR2 FQNEAQ (reference sequence). CDR3 sequence: CASSLDRVDSNQPQHF. In DNA, the CDR3 is TGTGCCAGCAGCCTCGACAGGGTAGATAGCAATCAGCCCCAGCATTTT.

The rearrangement links TRBV3-1 (or the pseudogene TRBV3-2) to TRBJ1-1; D possibly corresponds to TRBD1 (5 bases). This CDR3 is built from 15 residues. Germline lookup yields CDR1 LGHDT and CDR2 YNNKEL (reference sequence). Trimming pared 6 bases from V and 1 base from J, leaving 15 bases between. CDR3 sequence: CASRPTRQPNTEAFF. The CDR3 coding sequence is TGTGCCAGCAGACCCACCCGACAGCCGAACACTGAAGCTTTCTTT.

This chain connects TRBV5-1 to TRBJ2-6, with 8 nucleotides matching TRBD1. CDR1 is SGHRS and CDR2 is YFSETQ in the germline V gene. The CDR3 is made up of 17 amino acids. After removal of 4 bases from V and 0 bases from J, the junction contained 6 bases not matched to a gene. CDR3 coding DNA: TGCGCCAGCAGCACCCGGACAGGGTACTCTGGGGCCAACGTCCTGACTTTC. Amino acids: CASSTRTGYSGANVLTF.

V gene TRBV29-1 combines with J gene TRBJ2-5; 7 bases match TRBD2. The CDR3 extends over 12 amino acids. With V trimmed by 7 bases and J by 2 bases, 4 bases remained unmatched. Germline CDR1 SQVTM, CDR2 ANQGSEA. CDR3 in amino acids: CSAGTTQETQYF. CDR3 in DNA: TGCAGCGCCGGGACTACTCAAGAGACCCAGTACTTC. The full variable domain, its missing parts supplied by reference TRBV29-1 and TRBJ2-5, is SAVISQKPSRDICQRGTSLTIQCQVDSQVTMMFWYRQQPGQSLTLIATANQGSEATYESGFVIDKFPISRPNLTFSTLTVSNMSPEDSSIYLCSAGTTQETQYFGPGTRLLVL.

The chain links TRBV11-1 to TRBJ2-1; TRBD2 matches at 8 bases. The ends lost 4 bases at V and 5 bases at J; junction bases unmatched: 4. The CDR3 consists of 14 residues. Germline V lookup: CDR1 SGHAT, CDR2 FQDESV (reference sequence). The CDR3 loop reads CASSSTSGDNEQFF. The CDR3 DNA reads as TGTGCCAGCAGCTCAACTAGCGGTGACAATGAGCAGTTCTTC.

The gene calls are TRBV5-8 and TRBJ2-7; possible D gene TRBD2, 6 bases. From germline, CDR1 is SGHTS and CDR2 YDEGEE. Deletions cut 0 bases from V and 6 bases from J, with 10 bases between. The CDR3 sequence is 13 residues long. CDR3: CASSLVQGLEQYF. The CDR3 DNA reads as TGTGCCAGCAGCTTGGTCCAGGGACTCGAGCAGTACTTC.

The rearrangement joins TRBV25-1 to TRBJ2-5, with 12 bases identical to TRBD1. The CDR3 spans 14 residues. Germline CDR1 reads MGHDK; CDR2 reads SYGVNS. V was pared by 8 bases and J by 4 bases, with 5 bases of the junction left unmatched. The DNA for the CDR3 is TGTGCCAGCGGGACAGGGGGCGTCGGAGAGACCCAGTACTTC. Translated, it gives CASGTGGVGETQYF.

J is TRBJ2-3 and V is TRBV6-1, with TRBD1 as a possible D gene (5 bases). The CDR3 spans 16 residues. Deletions cut 4 bases from V and 1 base from J, with 15 bases between. From germline, CDR1 is MNHNS and CDR2 SASEGT. The CDR3 protein is CASSGTYGIGTDTQYF. CDR3 nucleotides: TGTGCCAGCAGTGGGACATATGGGATTGGCACAGATACGCAGTATTTT.

This clone was seen just once. One end of the junction is discordant with germline, which a read error may explain. The gene calls are TRBV19 and TRBJ1-5; a weak D match, TRBD1 (5 bases). The CDR3 has 13 residues. Germline V lookup: CDR1 LNHDA, CDR2 SQIVND (reference sequence). The CDR3 protein is CASMEGAWQPQHF. CDR3 bases: TGTGCTAGTATGGAAGGGGCTTGGCAGCCCCAGCATTTT.

The chain employs TRBV6-5 and TRBJ1-6; D not certain. Trimming removed 6 bases from V and 9 bases from J, with 12 bases in between. Germline CDR1 and CDR2: MNHEY and SVGAGI. CDR3 length: 13 residues. CDR3 in DNA: TGTGCCAGCAGGGGAGGCGGCGGTTCACCCCTCCACTTT. It translates to CASRGGGGSPLHF.

This chain links TRBV18 with TRBJ2-7; D is perhaps TRBD1 (5 bases). Trimming stripped 2 bases from V and 0 bases from J, with 8 bases between. The CDR3 has 14 amino acids. Germline V gene sequence: CDR1 KGHSH, CDR2 LQKENI. The CDR3 region is CASSPGASSYEQYV. CDR3 nucleotides: TGTGCCAGCTCACCAGGGGCTAGCTCCTACGAGCAGTACGTC.

The gene calls are TRBV18 and TRBJ2-5; 7 bases line up with TRBD1. Germline values: CDR1 KGHSH, CDR2 LQKENI. The CDR3 totals 12 residues. V lost 8 bases to trimming and J lost 3 bases; unmatched junction nucleotides: 3. CDR3 protein: CASRDSKETQYF. The DNA of the CDR3 is TGTGCCAGCCGGGACAGTAAAGAGACCCAGTACTTC.

The chain carries TRBV6-5 and TRBJ2-5, with 11 bases aligning to TRBD1. CDR1 and CDR2 from the germline V gene are MNHEY and SVGAGI. The junction had 8 bases not matched to a gene; V was cut back by 6 bases and J by 5 bases. This CDR3 contains 15 residues. CDR3 nucleotides: TGTGCCAGCAGACCCCGGACAGGGGGCGCGGAGACCCAGTACTTC. Amino acids: CASRPRTGGAETQYF.

J is TRBJ2-5 and V is TRBV5-1, with D possibly being TRBD2 (5 bases). CDR3 length: 13 residues. V was cut by 3 bases and J by 1 base, with 7 bases left in between. Per the germline V gene, CDR1 is SGHRS and CDR2 is YFSETQ. CDR3 sequence: CASSSGIQETQYF. CDR3 DNA: TGCGCCAGCAGCTCCGGGATCCAAGAGACCCAGTACTTC.

The chain employs TRBV7-6 and TRBJ1-2; a weak D match, TRBD1 (6 bases). Trimming left V 3 bases short and J 3 bases short, with 14 bases between. CDR1 is SGHVS and CDR2 is FNYEAQ in the germline V gene. This CDR3 region has 15 residues. CDR3 sequence: CASSLADSQDYGYTF. Written as DNA, the CDR3 is TGTGCCAGCAGCTTGGCGGACAGCCAGGACTATGGCTACACCTTC.

The rearrangement uses TRBV28 and TRBJ1-4; TRBD1 matches 10 bases. This CDR3 region has 15 residues. Germline V gene lookup returns CDR1 MDHEN and CDR2 SYDVKM. The junction had 5 bases not matched to a gene; V was cut back by 3 bases and J by 7 bases. The CDR3 DNA follows: TGTGCCAGCAGTTTCCGGACAGGGGGGAGTGAAAAACTGTTTTTT. This gives the protein CASSFRTGGSEKLFF.

This chain connects TRBV5-1 to TRBJ2-4; perhaps TRBD1 as D (8 bases). V gave up 4 bases and J gave up 7 bases, with 15 bases separating them. Germline V CDR1 and CDR2: SGHRS, YFSETQ. This CDR3 comprises 14 residues. CDR3 sequence: CASSLDREGNIQYF. CDR3 in DNA: TGCGCCAGCAGCCTGGACAGGGAGGGGAACATTCAGTACTTC.

The V and J genes are TRBV7-6 and TRBJ2-1, with 9 bases lining up with TRBD1. Looked up from germline, CDR1 is SGHVS and CDR2 is FNYEAQ. This CDR3 is built from 16 residues. After removal of 4 bases from V and 6 bases from J, the junction contained 10 bases not matched to a gene. The CDR3 DNA reads TGTGCCAGCAGCTCCGGGACAGGGTTTATCTCCAATGAGCAGTTCTTC. It codes for CASSSGTGFISNEQFF.

This chain uses TRBV5-1 with TRBJ2-3; D may be TRBD2 (7 bases). The CDR3 is 16 residues long. V lost 0 bases, J lost 2 bases, and 13 bases lay in between. Per the germline V gene, CDR1 is SGHRS and CDR2 is YFSETQ. CDR3 in amino acids: CASSLVGGAVTDTQYF. CDR3 DNA: TGCGCCAGCAGCTTGGTAGGGGGGGCCGTCACAGATACGCAGTATTTT.

This sequence joins TRBV6-5 and TRBJ2-1; 7 bases fit TRBD1. The CDR3 sequence is 15 residues long. V trimming: 5 bases; J trimming: 4 bases; junction bases outside the gene matches: 8. In germline, CDR1 is MNHEY, CDR2 SVGAGI. CDR3 amino acids: CASSTGTESYNEQFF. The CDR3 DNA sequence: TGTGCCAGCAGTACCGGGACAGAATCTTACAATGAGCAGTTCTTC.

The chain combines TRBV19 with TRBJ1-5, with TRBD1 identical over 8 bases. CDR1 LNHDA and CDR2 SQIVND come from the germline V gene (reference sequence). This CDR3 contains 17 residues. J gave up 5 bases and V 4 bases, and 13 bases lay outside the gene matches. In nucleotides, the CDR3 is TGTGCCAGTAGTAAACCTAGACAGGGGTCCACTTATCAGCCCCAGCATTTT. It encodes CASSKPRQGSTYQPQHF.

This CDR3 reads CASSFSGGFEQFF. As DNA, the CDR3 is TGTGCCAGCAGTTTCTCAGGGGGTTTTGAGCAGTTCTTC. This chain connects TRBV27 to TRBJ2-1; 7 bases align to TRBD1. CDR1 is MNHEY, CDR2 SMNVEV, per germline (reference sequence). J was trimmed by 9 bases and V by 3 bases; bases with no gene match: 5. This CDR3 spans 13 amino acids.

V usage is TRBV3-1 (or the pseudogene TRBV3-2) and J usage is TRBJ2-1; a weak D match, TRBD2 (6 bases). Germline V gene lookup returns CDR1 LGHDT and CDR2 YNNKEL (reference sequence). The CDR3 totals 14 residues. Trimming cost V 1 base and J 12 bases, with 16 bases left between them. The CDR3 region is CASSQAGLPIGQFF. CDR3 nucleotide sequence: TGTGCCAGCAGCCAAGCGGGACTCCCTATTGGGCAGTTCTTC.

Points on this clone: Sequence at one end of the junction differs from germline and may be a read error. The chain has TRBV27 and TRBJ2-5, with 14 bases aligning to TRBD2. This CDR3 has 16 amino acids. The germline CDR1 and CDR2 sequences are MNHEY and SMNVEV (reference sequence). The CDR3 nucleotides read TGTGCCAGCAGTCCGGGACTAGCGGGGGCCCAAGGGACCCAGTACTTC. Its protein is CASSPGLAGAQGTQYF.

The chain employs TRBV13 and TRBJ2-1; 8 positions match TRBD2. Germline loops: CDR1 PRHDT, CDR2 FYEKMQ (reference sequence). CDR3 length: 14 amino acids. With 7 bases clipped from V and 4 bases from J, the junction kept 6 bases outside the gene matches. CDR3 coding DNA: TGTGCCAGCAACAGAGCGGGGGTATACAATGAGCAGTTCTTC. It translates to CASNRAGVYNEQFF.

This chain connects TRBV5-1 to TRBJ2-3; tentatively, D is TRBD1 (6 bases). The CDR3 has 16 residues. V shed 4 bases and J shed 2 bases, with 17 bases lying between them. CDR1 and CDR2 (germline): SGHRS, YFSETQ. The CDR3 nucleotides read TGCGCCAGCAGCAAAGGACAGAGACTTTACACAGATACGCAGTATTTT. Protein: CASSKGQRLYTDTQYF.

The V gene is TRBV14, the J gene TRBJ1-6; D not certain. Trimming stripped 6 bases from V and 9 bases from J, with 9 bases between. This CDR3 spans 12 amino acids. Germline CDR1 is SGHDN and CDR2 is FVKESK. This CDR3 is CASRAGVSPLHF. CDR3 DNA sequence: TGTGCCAGCAGAGCTGGAGTTTCACCCCTCCACTTT.